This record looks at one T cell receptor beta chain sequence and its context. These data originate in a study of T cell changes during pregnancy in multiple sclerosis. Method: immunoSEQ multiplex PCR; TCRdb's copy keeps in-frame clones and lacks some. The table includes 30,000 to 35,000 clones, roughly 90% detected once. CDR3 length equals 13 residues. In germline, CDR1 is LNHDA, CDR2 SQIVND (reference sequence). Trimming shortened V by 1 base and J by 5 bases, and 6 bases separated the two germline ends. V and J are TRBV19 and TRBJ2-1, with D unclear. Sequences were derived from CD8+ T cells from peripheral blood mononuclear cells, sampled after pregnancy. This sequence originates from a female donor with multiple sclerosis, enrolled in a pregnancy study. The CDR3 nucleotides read TGTGCCAGTAGTATAGGACTGAACAATGAGCAGTTCTTC. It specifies CASSIGLNNEQFF.